These 2 T cell receptor beta chains originate from one sample sequenced in a study of blood T cell repertoires in COVID-19. Sequencing used immunoSEQ multiplex PCR; TCRdb keeps in-frame clones, though not all of them. The sample lists 150,000 to 200,000 clones; about 90% were seen once. Input material: PBMCs or T cells enriched from blood (not recorded which). The receptors stem from a human donor with acute COVID-19. The donor label of this sample is uncertain.

The CDR3 coding sequence is TGTGCCAGTGCTCGGGACAGTCAGAACACTGAAGCTTTCTTT. Its translation: CASARDSQNTEAFF. The chain links TRBV2 to TRBJ1-1, with 7 bases that match TRBD1. The V gene's germline CDR1 is SNHLY and CDR2 FYNNEI. This CDR3 has 14 amino acids. V dropped 9 bases and J dropped 1; count of bases not matched to a gene: 8.

The CDR3 loop is CAISAEGSGNTIYF. The CDR3 region has the DNA TGTGCCATCAGTGCAGAGGGCTCTGGAAACACCATATATTTT. This chain links TRBV10-3 with TRBJ1-3; D uncertain. The CDR3 is 14 residues long. Deletions cut 4 bases from V and 0 bases from J, with 7 bases between. In germline, CDR1 is ENHRY, CDR2 SYGVKD.